Listed below are T cell receptor beta chains from one sample, sequenced in a study of blood T cell repertoires in COVID-19. The assay was immunoSEQ multiplex PCR, and TCRdb's table has in-frame clones only and misses some. Here the sample spans about 180,000 clones, around 83% being singletons. The sample consisted of peripheral blood. These receptors were obtained from a human donor in a cohort sampled during active COVID-19. The CDR3 runs from the conserved cysteine through the conserved F or W. The D gene is left open where the match is weak. The size of a clone is reported for some rows only, either as once, few or many, or as a class for expanded clones.

>-|TRBV6-2/TRBV6-3|TRBJ1-1|-
CASSYGSRLQGEAFF
TGTGCCAGCAGTTACGGGTCGAGACTTCAGGGTGAAGCTTTCTTT
>-|TRBV5-5|TRBJ1-1|-
CASSLAQGPVVIYTEAFF
TGTGCCAGCAGCTTGGCGCAGGGGCCAGTTGTAATTTACACTGAAGCTTTCTTT
>-|TRBV7-6|TRBJ2-5|-
CASSSDSGQETQYF
TGTGCCAGCAGCTCAGACAGTGGGCAAGAGACCCAGTACTTC
>TRBD1|TRBV11-1|TRBJ2-3|once
CASSFDRGLPDTQYF
TGTGCCAGCAGCTTTGACAGGGGGTTGCCAGATACGCAGTATTTT
>TRBD1|TRBV5-4|TRBJ2-7|once
CASTTQLGGGEQYF
TGTGCCAGCACCACCCAGTTAGGGGGCGGCGAGCAGTACTTC
>-|TRBV12-3/TRBV12-4|TRBJ1-2|-
CASRGGSYGYTF
TGTGCCAGCAGGGGGGGAAGTTATGGCTACACCTTC
>-|TRBV19|TRBJ1-6|-
CASSIDRRSSYNSPLHF
TGTGCCAGTAGTATAGATCGCAGAAGCTCCTATAATTCACCCCTCCACTTT
>TRBD1|TRBV2|TRBJ2-5|-
CASMDRAHQETQYF
TGTGCCAGCATGGACAGGGCCCATCAAGAGACCCAGTACTTC
>-|TRBV25-1|TRBJ2-7|-
CASSGGTYSEQYF
TGTGCCAGCAGTGGCGGGACTTACTCCGAGCAGTACTTC
>TRBD1|TRBV6-1|TRBJ2-7|-
CASSESDRGSYEQYF
TGTGCCAGCAGTGAATCGGACAGGGGAAGCTACGAGCAGTACTTC
>TRBD2|TRBV5-4|TRBJ2-7|-
CASSPFTSGLPDF
TGTGCCAGCAGCCCCTTTACTAGCGGACTGCCGGACTTC
>-|TRBV7-9|TRBJ1-2|-
CASSLAAPVYGYTF
TGTGCCAGCAGCTTGGCGGCACCCGTCTATGGCTACACCTTC
>TRBD1|TRBV7-6|TRBJ2-5|-
CASSLPGQGWETQYF
TGTGCCAGCAGCTTACCGGGACAGGGCTGGGAGACCCAGTACTTC
>TRBD1|TRBV7-9|TRBJ1-4|-
CASSPEGDSNEKLFF
TGTGCCAGCAGCCCCGAGGGGGACAGCAATGAAAAACTGTTTTTT
>TRBD1|TRBV2|TRBJ1-1|-
CATYIPGTVNTEAFF
TGTGCCACCTATATTCCCGGGACAGTGAACACTGAAGCTTTCTTT
>TRBD2|TRBV18|TRBJ2-7|once
CASSLGTSGGVYEQYF
TGTGCCAGCTCACTGGGGACTAGCGGGGGTGTCTACGAGCAGTACTTC
>-|TRBV27|TRBJ2-7|few
CASSPETSLYEQYF
TGTGCCAGCAGTCCCGAGACTAGTTTGTACGAGCAGTACTTC
>TRBD1|TRBV5-6|TRBJ2-5|-
CASSFLDRDGETQYF
TGTGCCAGCAGCTTTCTGGACAGGGACGGGGAGACCCAGTACTTC
>-|TRBV27|TRBJ2-1|-
CASTRYGEQFF
TGTGCCAGCACCCGCTACGGTGAGCAGTTCTTC
>TRBD1|TRBV28|TRBJ1-5|-
CASTKRDRVGQPQHF
TGTGCCAGCACTAAAAGGGACAGGGTCGGCCAGCCCCAGCATTTT
>-|TRBV28|TRBJ2-7|-
CASSWREDYEQYF
TGTGCCAGCAGTTGGCGGGAAGACTACGAGCAGTACTTC
>TRBD1|TRBV5-1|TRBJ2-2|few
CASSLGTVPTGELFF
TGCGCCAGCAGCTTAGGGACAGTACCCACCGGGGAGCTGTTTTTT
>TRBD2|TRBV6-1|TRBJ2-3|-
CASSELAGATDTQYF
TGTGCCAGCAGTGAACTAGCGGGAGCCACAGATACGCAGTATTTT
>-|TRBV5-1|TRBJ1-6|-
CASSFGEGGNSPLHF
TGCGCCAGCAGCTTTGGCGAAGGGGGTAATTCACCCCTCCACTTT
>TRBD2|TRBV19|TRBJ2-7|-
CASSIAGPGLAGVVTYEQYF
TGTGCCAGTAGTATAGCGGGTCCGGGACTAGCGGGAGTGGTTACCTACGAGCAGTACTTC
>-|TRBV7-9|TRBJ2-2|-
CASSLRQARYGSGELFF
TGTGCCAGCAGCTTAAGACAGGCCCGGTACGGGTCTGGGGAGCTGTTTTTT
>-|TRBV6-2/TRBV6-3|TRBJ2-1|-
CASSPSGRGPVFF
TGTGCCAGCAGTCCCTCTGGGCGGGGTCCCGTGTTCTTC
>TRBD2|TRBV5-1|TRBJ2-3|-
CASSPGTSGGDTQYF
TGCGCCAGCAGCCCCGGGACTAGCGGGGGAGATACGCAGTATTTT
>TRBD1|TRBV10-3|TRBJ1-6|-
CAIRAWTGRTNLGPLHF
TGTGCCATCAGGGCTTGGACAGGGAGGACCAATTTGGGACCCCTCCACTTT
>TRBD1|TRBV19|TRBJ1-2|-
CASSILNLGQGQHGYTF
TGTGCCAGTAGTATTCTTAATTTGGGACAGGGTCAGCATGGCTACACCTTC
>-|TRBV7-2|TRBJ1-5|-
CASSSRSGLNQPQHF
TGTGCCAGCAGCTCCCGGTCAGGCCTCAATCAGCCCCAGCATTTT
>-|TRBV6-5|TRBJ1-1|-
CASSYYGVGEPEAFF
TGTGCCAGCAGTTACTACGGGGTTGGAGAACCTGAAGCTTTCTTT
>-|TRBV5-1|TRBJ2-3|once
CASSFRGTGGLTSGKGDTQYF
TGCGCCAGCAGCTTTCGTGGGACAGGGGGTTTGACTAGCGGGAAAGGAGATACGCAGTATTTT
>-|TRBV7-2|TRBJ1-5|-
CASGHSNQPQHF
TGTGCCAGCGGACATAGCAATCAGCCCCAGCATTTT
>-|TRBV5-1|TRBJ2-1|-
CASRSTEYNEQFF
TGCGCCAGCAGATCCACAGAGTACAATGAGCAGTTCTTC
>-|TRBV10-1|TRBJ1-3|few
CASSGGNTIYF
TGCGCCAGCAGCGGTGGAAACACCATATATTTT
>TRBD2|TRBV20-1|TRBJ2-3|-
CSASIFAGGGPDTQYF
TGCAGTGCTAGTATCTTTGCGGGGGGCGGGCCAGATACGCAGTATTTT
>-|TRBV6-5|TRBJ2-7|-
CASSSPVYEQYF
TGTGCCAGCAGTTCTCCCGTGTACGAGCAGTACTTC
>-|TRBV19|TRBJ1-3|-
CASSSLGIGGSGNTIYF
TGTGCCAGTAGTTCATTGGGAATAGGGGGATCTGGAAACACCATATATTTT
>-|TRBV28|TRBJ1-3|few
CASSAHGTNGNTIYF
TGTGCCAGCAGTGCCCATGGGACAAATGGAAACACCATATATTTT
>TRBD2|TRBV7-3|TRBJ2-2|-
CASSRGLAPGELFF
TGTGCCAGCAGCCGGGGACTAGCGCCCGGGGAGCTGTTTTTT
>-|TRBV7-6|TRBJ2-7|-
CASSLGGDRVEEQYF
TGTGCCAGCAGCTTAGGGGGGGACCGAGTAGAGGAGCAGTACTTC
>-|TRBV28|TRBJ1-1|few
CASSLSQARKNTEAFF
TGTGCCAGCAGTTTATCACAGGCCCGCAAGAACACTGAAGCTTTCTTT
>TRBD1|TRBV7-2|TRBJ2-7|-
CASSKTGGRYEQYF
TGTGCCAGCAGCAAAACAGGGGGCCGCTACGAGCAGTACTTC
>-|TRBV10-1|TRBJ2-3|few
CASSEGGRRDTQYF
TGCGCCAGCAGTGAAGGTGGGAGGCGAGATACGCAGTATTTT
>-|TRBV11-3|TRBJ1-1|-
CASSLEGGNTEAFF
TGTGCCAGCAGCTTAGAAGGAGGGAACACTGAAGCTTTCTTT
>-|TRBV19|TRBJ1-5|-
CASSTVTARGQPQHF
TGTGCCAGTAGTACAGTGACAGCGCGGGGTCAGCCCCAGCATTTT
>TRBD1|TRBV6-1|TRBJ1-2|-
CASSEAGQTERYTF
TGTGCCAGCAGTGAAGCGGGACAGACGGAGCGCTACACCTTC
>TRBD2|TRBV7-8|TRBJ2-3|-
CASSPARAAGSTDTQYF
TGTGCCAGCAGCCCAGCCCGAGCAGCGGGAAGCACAGATACGCAGTATTTT
>TRBD2|TRBV5-1|TRBJ2-7|-
CASSLGAGRAEQYF
TGCGCCAGCAGCTTGGGAGCAGGGAGGGCCGAGCAGTACTTC
>-|TRBV19|TRBJ2-5|-
CASSIWQGSKETQYF
TGTGCCAGTAGTATCTGGCAGGGATCCAAAGAGACCCAGTACTTC
>-|TRBV27|TRBJ1-4|-
CASSPTAWGNEKLFF
TGTGCCAGCAGTCCGACAGCTTGGGGAAATGAAAAACTGTTTTTT